Listed here is a single TCR beta chain. Its antigen is unidentified. There are 15 residues in the CDR3. V was pared by 2 bases and J by 2 bases, with 13 bases between. Time point of the sample: newly diagnosed GD, antithyroid drugs for less than 3 months. PBMCs were the source of the RNA used for TCR sequencing. This sample was included in a study of regulatory T cells in long-lasting Graves disease. Points from the study as a whole: The study found persistent patients shared more public clonotypes (around 2,500) than new patients (roughly 880). Preferential use of TRBV28, TRBJ1-2 and TRBJ2-5 was seen in persistent disease.

Arm-PCR of CDR3 regions with iRepertoire HTBI primers generated TCR beta libraries. Using its own MiXCR run on the multiplex PCR reads, TCRdb lists one record per CDR3 protein. The table records fewer than 650,000 distinct CDR3 sequences, roughly 15% of them present only once. This sample was also put to use in a study of T cells in Graves' hyperthyroidism and ophthalmopathy. From that paper: HTBI primers were used for first-round RT-PCR of the TCR CDR3. Before onset, by a median of around 6.4 months, the model predicted ophthalmopathy.

The origin of this receptor is a young man with Graves disease. The chain joins TRBV12-3 or TRBV12-4 to TRBJ2-7; D is possibly TRBD2 (5 bases). The specimen comprised peripheral blood mononuclear cells (PBMCs), sampled at new diagnosis, from a patient treated with antithyroid drugs. The CDR3 is CASSLFGAGTYEQYF. Written as DNA, the CDR3 is TGTGCCAGCAGTTTATTCGGTGCCGGGACCTACGAGCAGTACTTC.